This TCR beta chain was identified during a study of T-cell memory formation after mild COVID-19. The CDR3 runs 14 residues. The J segment lost 5 bases and the V segment lost 5 bases, leaving 4 bases of the junction unmatched. CDR1 and CDR2 from the germline V gene are SEHNR and FQNEAQ (reference sequence). TCRdb passed the 5' RACE reads through MiXCR, listing each CDR3 protein once. The sample consists of about 100,000 distinct CDR3 sequences, around 14% of them appearing once. This clonotype has a handful of counts. The chain couples TRBV7-9 to TRBJ1-5, with TRBD1 matching 9 bases. Sequenced material: PBMCs or a T cell subset sorted from them (not recorded which). The receptor comes from a man aged 18 to 30 who had mild COVID-19 (a few samples of this study predate the infection). Cell type and time point are not known. CDR3 bases: TGTGCCAGCAGCCCCGGGACAGGGTATCAGCCCCAGCATTTT. The encoded protein is CASSPGTGYQPQHF.